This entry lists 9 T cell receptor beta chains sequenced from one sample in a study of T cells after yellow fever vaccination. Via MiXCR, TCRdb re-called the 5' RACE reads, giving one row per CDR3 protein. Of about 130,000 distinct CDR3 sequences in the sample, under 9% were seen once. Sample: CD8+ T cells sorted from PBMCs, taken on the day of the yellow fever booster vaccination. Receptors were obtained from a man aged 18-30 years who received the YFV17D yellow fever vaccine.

The CDR3 region has the DNA TGCGCCAGCAGCCCAATAGGACAGGGCGAAACTGAAGCTTTCTTT. Translated, it gives CASSPIGQGETEAFF. The chain employs TRBV5-1 and TRBJ1-1, with 8 bases aligning to TRBD1. The ends lost 4 bases at V and 5 bases at J; junction bases unmatched: 10. Germline CDR1 reads SGHRS; CDR2 reads YFSETQ. The CDR3 is 15 amino acids.

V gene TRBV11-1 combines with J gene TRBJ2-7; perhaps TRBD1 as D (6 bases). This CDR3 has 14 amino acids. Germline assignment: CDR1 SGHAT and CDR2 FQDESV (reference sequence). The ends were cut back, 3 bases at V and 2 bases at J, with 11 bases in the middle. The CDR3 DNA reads TGTGCCAGCAGCTTCCGGGACACCGCCTACGAGCAGTACTTC. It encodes CASSFRDTAYEQYF.

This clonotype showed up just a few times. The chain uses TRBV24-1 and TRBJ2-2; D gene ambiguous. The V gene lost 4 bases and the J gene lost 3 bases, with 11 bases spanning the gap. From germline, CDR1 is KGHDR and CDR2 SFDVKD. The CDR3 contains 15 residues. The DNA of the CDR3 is TGTGCCACCAGTGAGGGCCCGGGCTACACCGGGGAGCTGTTTTTT. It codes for CATSEGPGYTGELFF.

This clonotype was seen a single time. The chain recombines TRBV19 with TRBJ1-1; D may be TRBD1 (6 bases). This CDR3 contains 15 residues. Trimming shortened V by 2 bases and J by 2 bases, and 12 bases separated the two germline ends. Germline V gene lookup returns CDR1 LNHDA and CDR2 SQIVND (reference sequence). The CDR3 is CASSIYRVPNTEAFF. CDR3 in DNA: TGTGCCAGTAGTATATACAGGGTTCCAAACACTGAAGCTTTCTTT.

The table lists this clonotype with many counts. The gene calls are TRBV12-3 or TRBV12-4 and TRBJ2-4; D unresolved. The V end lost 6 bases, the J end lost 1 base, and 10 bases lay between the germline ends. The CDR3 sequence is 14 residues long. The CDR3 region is CASSSVEAKNIQYF. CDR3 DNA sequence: TGTGCCAGCAGCTCCGTGGAGGCCAAAAACATTCAGTACTTC.

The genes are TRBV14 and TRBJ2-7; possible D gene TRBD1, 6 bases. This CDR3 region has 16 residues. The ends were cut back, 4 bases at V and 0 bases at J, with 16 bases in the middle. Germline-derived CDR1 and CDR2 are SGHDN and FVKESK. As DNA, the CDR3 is TGTGCCAGCAGCCCTACGGACAGACCGAGCTCCTACGAGCAGTACTTC. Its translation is CASSPTDRPSSYEQYF.

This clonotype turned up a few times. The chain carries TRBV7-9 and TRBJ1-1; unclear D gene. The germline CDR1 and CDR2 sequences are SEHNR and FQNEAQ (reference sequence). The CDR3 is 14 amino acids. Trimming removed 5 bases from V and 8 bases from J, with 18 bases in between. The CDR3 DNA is TGTGCCAGCAGCCCTTCGCTCGGAGGTCCCGAAGCTTTCTTT. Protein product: CASSPSLGGPEAFF.

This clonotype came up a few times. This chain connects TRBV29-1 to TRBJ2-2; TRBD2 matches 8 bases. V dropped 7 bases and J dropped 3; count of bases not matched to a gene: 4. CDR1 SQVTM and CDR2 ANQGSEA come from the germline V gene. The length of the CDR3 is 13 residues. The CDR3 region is CSAKLADTGELFF. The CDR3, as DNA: TGCAGCGCCAAACTAGCGGACACCGGGGAGCTGTTTTTT.

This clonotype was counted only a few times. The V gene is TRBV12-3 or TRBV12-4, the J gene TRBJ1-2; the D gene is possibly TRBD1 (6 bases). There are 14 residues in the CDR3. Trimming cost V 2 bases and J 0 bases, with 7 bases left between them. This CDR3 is CASSLKGANYGYTF. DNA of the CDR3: TGTGCCAGCAGTTTAAAGGGGGCTAACTATGGCTACACCTTC.